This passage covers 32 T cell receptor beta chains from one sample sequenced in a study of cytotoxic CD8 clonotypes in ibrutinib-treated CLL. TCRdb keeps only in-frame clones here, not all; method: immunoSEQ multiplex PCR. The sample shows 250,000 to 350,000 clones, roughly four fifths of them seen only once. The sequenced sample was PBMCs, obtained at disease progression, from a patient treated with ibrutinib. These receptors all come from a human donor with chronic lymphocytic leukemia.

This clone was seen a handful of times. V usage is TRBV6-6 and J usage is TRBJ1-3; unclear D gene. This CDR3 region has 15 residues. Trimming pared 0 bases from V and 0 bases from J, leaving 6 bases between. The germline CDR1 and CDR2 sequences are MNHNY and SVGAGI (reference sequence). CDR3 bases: TGTGCCAGCAGTTACTCGCGGGGCTCTGGAAACACCATATATTTT. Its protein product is CASSYSRGSGNTIYF.

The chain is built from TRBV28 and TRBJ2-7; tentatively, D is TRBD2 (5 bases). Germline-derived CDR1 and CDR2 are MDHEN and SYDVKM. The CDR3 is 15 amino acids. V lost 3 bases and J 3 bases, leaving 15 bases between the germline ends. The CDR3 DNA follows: TGTGCCAGCAGTTTGCGGGCTATCCTGAACTACGAGCAGTACTTC. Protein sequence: CASSLRAILNYEQYF. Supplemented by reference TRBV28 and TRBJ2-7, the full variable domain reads DVKVTQSSRYLVKRTGEKVFLECVQDMDHENMFWYRQDPGLGLRLIYFSYDVKMKEKGDIPEGYSVSREKKERFSLILESASTNQTSMYLCASSLRAILNYEQYFGPGTRLTVT.

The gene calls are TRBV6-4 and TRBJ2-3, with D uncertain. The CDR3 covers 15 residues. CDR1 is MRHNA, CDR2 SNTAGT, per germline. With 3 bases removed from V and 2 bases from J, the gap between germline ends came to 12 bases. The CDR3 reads CASSEFAVYTDTQYF. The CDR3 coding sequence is TGTGCCAGCAGTGAGTTTGCGGTGTACACAGATACGCAGTATTTT.

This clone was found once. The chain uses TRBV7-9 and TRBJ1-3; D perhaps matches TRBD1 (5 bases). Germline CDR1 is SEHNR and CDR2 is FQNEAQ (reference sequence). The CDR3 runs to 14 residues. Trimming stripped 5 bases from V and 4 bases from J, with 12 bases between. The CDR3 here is CASSPPGIGNTIYF. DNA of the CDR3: TGTGCCAGCAGCCCTCCAGGGATCGGAAACACCATATATTTT.

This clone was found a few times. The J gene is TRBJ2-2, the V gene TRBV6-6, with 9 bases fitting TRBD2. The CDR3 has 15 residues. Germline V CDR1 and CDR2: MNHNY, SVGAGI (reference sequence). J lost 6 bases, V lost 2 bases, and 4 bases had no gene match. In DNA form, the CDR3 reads TGTGCCAGCAGTTACGAGCTAGCGGGATCCGGGGAGCTGTTTTTT. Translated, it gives CASSYELAGSGELFF.

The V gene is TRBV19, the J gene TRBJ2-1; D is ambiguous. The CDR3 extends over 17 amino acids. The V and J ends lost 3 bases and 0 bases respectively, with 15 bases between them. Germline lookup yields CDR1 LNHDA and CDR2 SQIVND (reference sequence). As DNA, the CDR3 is TGTGCCAGTAGTATGTGGTCCAGGAGAAGCTCCTACAATGAGCAGTTCTTC. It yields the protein CASSMWSRRSSYNEQFF.

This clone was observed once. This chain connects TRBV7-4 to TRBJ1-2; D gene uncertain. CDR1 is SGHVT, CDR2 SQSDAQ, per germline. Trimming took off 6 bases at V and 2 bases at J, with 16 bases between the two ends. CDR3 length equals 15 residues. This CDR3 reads CASSRTGRINYGYTF. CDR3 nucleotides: TGTGCCAGCAGTAGGACGGGCAGGATAAACTATGGCTACACCTTC. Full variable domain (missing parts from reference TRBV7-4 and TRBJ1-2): GAGVSQSPRYKVAKRGRDVALRCDSISGHVTLYWYRQTLGQGSEVLTYSQSDAQRDKSGRPSGRFSAERPERSVSTLKIQRTEQGDSAVYLCASSRTGRINYGYTFGSGTRLTVV.

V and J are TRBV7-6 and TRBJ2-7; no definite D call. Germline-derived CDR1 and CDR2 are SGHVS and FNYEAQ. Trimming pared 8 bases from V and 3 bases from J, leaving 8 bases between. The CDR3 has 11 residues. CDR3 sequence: CASASNYEQYF. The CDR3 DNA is TGTGCCAGCGCATCTAACTACGAGCAGTACTTC.

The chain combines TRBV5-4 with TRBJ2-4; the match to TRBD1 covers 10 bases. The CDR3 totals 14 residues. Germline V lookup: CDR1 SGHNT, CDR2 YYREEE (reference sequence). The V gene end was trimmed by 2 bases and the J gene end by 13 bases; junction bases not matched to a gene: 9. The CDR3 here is CASSFDRDRGNQYF. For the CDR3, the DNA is TGTGCCAGCAGCTTCGACCGGGACAGGGGTAACCAGTACTTC.

CDR3 protein: CASSLYYGGQAYGYTF. CDR3 sequence (DNA): TGCGCCAGCAGCTTGTACTATGGGGGACAGGCCTATGGCTACACCTTC. The J gene is TRBJ1-2, the V gene TRBV5-1; TRBD1 aligns across 8 bases. The CDR3 runs 16 residues. Germline loops: CDR1 SGHRS, CDR2 YFSETQ. Germline trimming cut 1 base from V and 4 bases from J; bases unmatched to any gene: 9. The variable domain in full, with the rest retrieved from reference TRBV5-1 and TRBJ1-2, is KAGVTQTPRYLIKTRGQQVTLSCSPISGHRSVSWYQQTPGQGLQFLFEYFSETQRNKGNFPGRFSGRQFSNSRSEMNVSTLELGDSALYLCASSLYYGGQAYGYTFGSGTRLTVV.

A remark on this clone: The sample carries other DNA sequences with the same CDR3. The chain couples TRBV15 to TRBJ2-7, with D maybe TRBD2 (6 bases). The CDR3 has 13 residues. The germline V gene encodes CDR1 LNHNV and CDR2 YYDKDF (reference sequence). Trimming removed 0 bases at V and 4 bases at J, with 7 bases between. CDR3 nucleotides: TGTGCCACCAGCAGAGATCGGGGGTACGAGCAGTACTTC. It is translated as CATSRDRGYEQYF.

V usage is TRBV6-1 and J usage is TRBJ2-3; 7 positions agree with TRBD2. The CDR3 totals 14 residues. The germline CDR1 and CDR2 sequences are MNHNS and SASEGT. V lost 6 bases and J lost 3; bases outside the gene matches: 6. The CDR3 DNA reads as TGTGCCAGCAGGACCTTCGGGGGGACAGATACGCAGTATTTT. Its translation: CASRTFGGTDTQYF.

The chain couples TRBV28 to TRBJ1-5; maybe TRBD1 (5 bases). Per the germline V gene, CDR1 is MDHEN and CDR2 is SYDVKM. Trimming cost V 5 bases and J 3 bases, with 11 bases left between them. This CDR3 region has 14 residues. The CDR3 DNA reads TGTGCCAGCAGTGGCGGGGGAGACAATCAGCCCCAGCATTTT. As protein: CASSGGGDNQPQHF.

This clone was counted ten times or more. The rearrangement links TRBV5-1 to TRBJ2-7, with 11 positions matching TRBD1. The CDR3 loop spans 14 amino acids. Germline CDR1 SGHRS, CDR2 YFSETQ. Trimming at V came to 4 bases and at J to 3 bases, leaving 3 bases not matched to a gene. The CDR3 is CASSPGQGGYEQYF. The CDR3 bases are TGCGCCAGCAGCCCGGGACAGGGGGGCTACGAGCAGTACTTC.

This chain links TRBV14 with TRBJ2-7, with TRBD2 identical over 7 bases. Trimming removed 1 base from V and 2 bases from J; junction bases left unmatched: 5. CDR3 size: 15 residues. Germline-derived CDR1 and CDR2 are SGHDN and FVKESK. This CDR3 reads CASSQGAGLTYEQYF. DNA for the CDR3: TGTGCCAGCAGCCAAGGAGCGGGGTTAACCTACGAGCAGTACTTC.

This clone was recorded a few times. The DNA for the CDR3 is TGTGCCAGCAGCGTAGAGGCTCCGGGCACTGGAAACACCATATATTTT. It yields the protein CASSVEAPGTGNTIYF. V gene TRBV9 combines with J gene TRBJ1-3; D is unresolved. Germline CDR1 is SGDLS and CDR2 is YYNGEE. Trimming stripped 0 bases from V and 2 bases from J, with 12 bases between. CDR3 length: 16 amino acids. The full variable domain, with the rest looked up from reference TRBV9 and TRBJ1-3, is DSGVTQTPKHLITATGQRVTLRCSPRSGDLSVYWYQQSLDQGLQFLIQYYNGEERAKGNILERFSAQQFPDLHSELNLSSLELGDSALYFCASSVEAPGTGNTIYFGEGSWLTVV.

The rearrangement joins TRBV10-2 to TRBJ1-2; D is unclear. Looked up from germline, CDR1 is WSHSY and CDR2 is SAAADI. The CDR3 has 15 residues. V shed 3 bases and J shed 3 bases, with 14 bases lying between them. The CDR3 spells CASSDPSQPDYGYTF. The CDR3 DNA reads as TGCGCCAGCAGTGATCCGTCCCAGCCCGACTATGGCTACACCTTC.

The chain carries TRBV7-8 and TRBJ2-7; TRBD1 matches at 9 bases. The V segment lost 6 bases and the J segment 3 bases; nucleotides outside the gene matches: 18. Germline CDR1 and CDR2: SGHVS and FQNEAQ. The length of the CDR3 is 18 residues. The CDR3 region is CASRFTTDTGGTNYEQYF. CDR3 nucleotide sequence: TGTGCCAGCAGATTTACGACCGATACAGGGGGCACCAACTACGAGCAGTACTTC.

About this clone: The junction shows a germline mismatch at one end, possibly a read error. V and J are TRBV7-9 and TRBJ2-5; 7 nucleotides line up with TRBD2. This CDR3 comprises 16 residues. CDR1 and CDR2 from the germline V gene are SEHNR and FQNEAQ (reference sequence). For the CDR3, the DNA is TGCGCCAGCAGCCCCGAGGAAGGCGGGGGAAGCGAGACCCAGTACTTC. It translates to CASSPEEGGGSETQYF.

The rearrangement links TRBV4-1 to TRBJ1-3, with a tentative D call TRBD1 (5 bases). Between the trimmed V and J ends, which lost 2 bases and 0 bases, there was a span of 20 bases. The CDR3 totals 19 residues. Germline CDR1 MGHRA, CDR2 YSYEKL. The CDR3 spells CASSQHLMNLDSSGNTIYF. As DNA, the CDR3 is TGCGCCAGCAGCCAACACCTCATGAACCTCGACAGCTCTGGAAACACCATATATTTT.

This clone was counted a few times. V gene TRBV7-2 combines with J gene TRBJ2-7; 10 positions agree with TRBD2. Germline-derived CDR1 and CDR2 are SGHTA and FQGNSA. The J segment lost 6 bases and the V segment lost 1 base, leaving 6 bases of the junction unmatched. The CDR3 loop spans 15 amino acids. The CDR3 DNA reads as TGTGCCAGCAGCTTAGATCCTAGCGGGAGCGGCGAGCAGTACTTC. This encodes CASSLDPSGSGEQYF.

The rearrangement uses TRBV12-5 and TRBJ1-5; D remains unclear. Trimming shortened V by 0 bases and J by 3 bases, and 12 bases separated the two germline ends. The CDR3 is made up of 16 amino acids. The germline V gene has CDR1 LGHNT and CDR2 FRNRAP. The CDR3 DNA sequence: TGTGCTAGTGGTTTGGTAAGAGGGCCCTTCAATCAGCCCCAGCATTTT. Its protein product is CASGLVRGPFNQPQHF. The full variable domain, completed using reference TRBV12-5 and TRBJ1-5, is DARVTQTPRHKVTEMGQEVTMRCQPILGHNTVFWYRQTMMQGLELLAYFRNRAPLDDSGMPKDRFSAEMPDATLATLKIQPSEPRDSAVYFCASGLVRGPFNQPQHFGDGTRLSIL.

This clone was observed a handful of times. CDR3 residues: CASSLAERQSSGNTIYF. CDR3 nucleotides: TGTGCCAGCAGCTTAGCGGAGAGGCAAAGCTCTGGAAACACCATATATTTT. The chain employs TRBV7-6 and TRBJ1-3; D is undetermined. V lost 0 bases and J lost 0, with 12 bases in between. This CDR3 contains 17 residues. Per germline, CDR1 SGHVS and CDR2 FNYEAQ. Drawing the rest from reference TRBV7-6 and TRBJ1-3, the complete variable domain is GAGVSQSPRYKVTKRGQDVALRCDPISGHVSLYWYRQALGQGPEFLTYFNYEAQQDKSGLPNDRFSAERPEGSISTLTIQRTEQRDSAMYRCASSLAERQSSGNTIYFGEGSWLTVV.

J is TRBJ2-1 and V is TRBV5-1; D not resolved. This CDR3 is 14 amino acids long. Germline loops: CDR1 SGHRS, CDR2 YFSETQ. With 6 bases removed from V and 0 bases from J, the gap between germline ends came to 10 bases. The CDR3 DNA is TGCGCCAGCACCCTTACTGGCTCCTACAATGAGCAGTTCTTC. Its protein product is CASTLTGSYNEQFF.

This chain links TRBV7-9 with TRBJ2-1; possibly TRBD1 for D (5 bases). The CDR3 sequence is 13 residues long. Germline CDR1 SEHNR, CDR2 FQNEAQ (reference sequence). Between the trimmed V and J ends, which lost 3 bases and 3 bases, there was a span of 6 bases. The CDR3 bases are TGTGCCAGCAGCTTGGACATCTACAATGAGCAGTTCTTC. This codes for CASSLDIYNEQFF.

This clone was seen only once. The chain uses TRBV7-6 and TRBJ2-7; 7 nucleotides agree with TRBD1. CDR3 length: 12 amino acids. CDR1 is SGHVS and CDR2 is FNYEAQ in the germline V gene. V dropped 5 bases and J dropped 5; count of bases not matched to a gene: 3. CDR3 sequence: CASSLTGDEQYF. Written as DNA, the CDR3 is TGTGCCAGCAGCCTAACAGGGGACGAGCAGTACTTC.

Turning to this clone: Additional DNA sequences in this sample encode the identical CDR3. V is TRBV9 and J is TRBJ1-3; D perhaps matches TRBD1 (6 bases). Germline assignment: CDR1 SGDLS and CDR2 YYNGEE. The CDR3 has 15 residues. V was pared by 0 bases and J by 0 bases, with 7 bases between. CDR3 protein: CASSVEGDSGNTIYF. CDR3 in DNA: TGTGCCAGCAGCGTAGAGGGGGACTCTGGAAACACCATATATTTT.

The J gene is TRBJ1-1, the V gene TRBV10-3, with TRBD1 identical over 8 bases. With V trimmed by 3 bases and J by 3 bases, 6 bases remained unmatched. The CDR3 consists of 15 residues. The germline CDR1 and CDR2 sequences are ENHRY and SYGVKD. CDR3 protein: CAISDPLDRDTEAFF. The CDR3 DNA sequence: TGTGCCATCAGTGATCCCCTGGACAGGGACACTGAAGCTTTCTTT.

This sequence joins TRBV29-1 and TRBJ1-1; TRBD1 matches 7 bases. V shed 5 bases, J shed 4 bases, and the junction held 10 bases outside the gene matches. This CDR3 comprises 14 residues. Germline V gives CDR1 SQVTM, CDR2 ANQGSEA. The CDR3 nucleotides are TGCAGCGTTTATAGCAGGGGGAAGATCACTGAAGCTTTCTTT. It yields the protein CSVYSRGKITEAFF.

As DNA, the CDR3 is TGTGCCAGCAGCGTAAGTGGACTAGCGGGGGTTTCGTTCTTC. As protein: CASSVSGLAGVSFF. The rearrangement joins TRBV2 to TRBJ2-1; 13 bases are a match to TRBD2. This CDR3 comprises 14 residues. With 6 bases clipped from V and 15 bases from J, the junction kept 11 bases outside the gene matches. Germline assignment: CDR1 SNHLY and CDR2 FYNNEI.

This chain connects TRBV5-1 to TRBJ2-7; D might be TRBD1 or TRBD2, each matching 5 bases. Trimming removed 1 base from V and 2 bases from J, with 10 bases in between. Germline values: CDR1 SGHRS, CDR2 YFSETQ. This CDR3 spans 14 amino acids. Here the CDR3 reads CASSLQRDPYEQYF. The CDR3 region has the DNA TGCGCCAGCAGCTTGCAACGGGACCCCTACGAGCAGTACTTC.

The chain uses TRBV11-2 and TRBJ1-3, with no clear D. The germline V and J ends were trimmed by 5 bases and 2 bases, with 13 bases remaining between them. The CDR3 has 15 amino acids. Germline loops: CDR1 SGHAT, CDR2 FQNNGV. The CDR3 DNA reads TGTGCCAGCAGCCCCCGGAACCTGGCTGGAAACACCATATATTTT. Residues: CASSPRNLAGNTIYF. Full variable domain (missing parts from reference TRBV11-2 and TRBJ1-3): EAGVAQSPRYKIIEKRQSVAFWCNPISGHATLYWYQQILGQGPKLLIQFQNNGVVDDSQLPKDRFSAERLKGVDSTLKIQPAKLEDSAVYLCASSPRNLAGNTIYFGEGSWLTVV.